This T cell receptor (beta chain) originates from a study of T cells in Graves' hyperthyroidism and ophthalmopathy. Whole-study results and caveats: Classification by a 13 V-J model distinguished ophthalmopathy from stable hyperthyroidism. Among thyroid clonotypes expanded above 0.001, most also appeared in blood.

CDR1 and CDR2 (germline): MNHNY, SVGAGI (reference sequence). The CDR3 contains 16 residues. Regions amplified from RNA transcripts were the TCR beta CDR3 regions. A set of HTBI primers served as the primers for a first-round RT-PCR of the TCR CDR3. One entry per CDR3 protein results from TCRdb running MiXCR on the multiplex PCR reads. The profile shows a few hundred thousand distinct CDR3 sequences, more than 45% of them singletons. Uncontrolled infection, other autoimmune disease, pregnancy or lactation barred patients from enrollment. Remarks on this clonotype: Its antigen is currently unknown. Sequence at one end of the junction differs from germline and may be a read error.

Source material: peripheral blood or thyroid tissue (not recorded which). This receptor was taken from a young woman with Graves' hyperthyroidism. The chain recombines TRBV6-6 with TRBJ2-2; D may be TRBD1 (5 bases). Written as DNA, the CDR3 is TGTGCCAGCAGTGATTGGGGCAAGGTGAACACCAGGGAGCTGTTTTTT. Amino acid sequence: CASSDWGKVNTRELFF.